The 4 T cell receptor beta chains listed next were all sequenced from one sample in a study of blood T cell repertoires in COVID-19. Assay: immunoSEQ multiplex PCR; the TCRdb copy retains only in-frame clones and omits some. The sample yields under 450,000 clones, 80% to 95% seen once. Input material: PBMCs or T cells enriched from blood (not recorded which). The source is a woman aged 40 to 50 who had been exposed to COVID-19.

This rearrangement joins TRBV5-6 to TRBJ1-2; D perhaps matches TRBD1 (5 bases). The length of the CDR3 is 16 residues. The germline V gene has CDR1 SGHDT and CDR2 YYEEEE. Trimming stripped 1 base from V and 5 bases from J, with 18 bases between. The CDR3 region has the DNA TGTGCCAGCAGCTTGAGGGACTCTCTTATAAAGTATGGCTACACCTTC. As protein: CASSLRDSLIKYGYTF.

The V and J genes are TRBV5-6 and TRBJ2-2, with 8 bases fitting TRBD1. Trimming took 4 bases from V and 4 from J; bases not matched to a gene: 15. Germline V CDR1 and CDR2: SGHDT, YYEEEE. CDR3 length: 18 amino acids. This CDR3 reads CASSRGRRTGIVTGELFF. The CDR3 DNA sequence: TGTGCCAGCAGCCGAGGCCGTAGGACAGGGATTGTCACCGGGGAGCTGTTTTTT.

The chain is built from TRBV5-1 and TRBJ1-2; TRBD1 matches 7 bases. CDR1 is SGHRS, CDR2 YFSETQ, per germline. The CDR3 has 15 amino acids. The ends lost 4 bases at V and 0 bases at J; junction bases unmatched: 6. The CDR3 DNA reads as TGCGCCAGCAGCCTACTGGGACAGACTAACTATGGCTACACCTTC. The encoded protein is CASSLLGQTNYGYTF.

The genes are TRBV18 and TRBJ2-2, with D possibly TRBD1 on 6 matching bases. V was clipped by 3 bases and J by 8 bases, with 19 bases between them. Germline values: CDR1 KGHSH, CDR2 LQKENI. This CDR3 has 16 residues. The chain's CDR3 is CASSPVGGLLTGELFF. The CDR3 region has the DNA TGTGCCAGCTCACCCGTTGGGGGCCTCTTGACAGGGGAGCTGTTTTTT.